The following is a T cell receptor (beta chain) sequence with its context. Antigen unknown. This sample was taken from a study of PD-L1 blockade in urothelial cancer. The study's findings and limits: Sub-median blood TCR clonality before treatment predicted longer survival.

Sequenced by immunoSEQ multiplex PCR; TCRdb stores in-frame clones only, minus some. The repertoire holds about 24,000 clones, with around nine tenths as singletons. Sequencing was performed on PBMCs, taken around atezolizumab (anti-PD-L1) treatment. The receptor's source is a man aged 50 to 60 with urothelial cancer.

CDR3 loop: CASNPKTANTEAFF. The CDR3 DNA follows: TGTGCCAGCAACCCGAAGACAGCGAACACTGAAGCTTTCTTT. V gene TRBV11-2 combines with J gene TRBJ1-1, with D perhaps TRBD1 (5 bases). The germline V and J ends were trimmed by 7 bases and 1 base, with 13 bases remaining between them. This CDR3 contains 14 residues. Germline V gives CDR1 SGHAT, CDR2 FQNNGV.